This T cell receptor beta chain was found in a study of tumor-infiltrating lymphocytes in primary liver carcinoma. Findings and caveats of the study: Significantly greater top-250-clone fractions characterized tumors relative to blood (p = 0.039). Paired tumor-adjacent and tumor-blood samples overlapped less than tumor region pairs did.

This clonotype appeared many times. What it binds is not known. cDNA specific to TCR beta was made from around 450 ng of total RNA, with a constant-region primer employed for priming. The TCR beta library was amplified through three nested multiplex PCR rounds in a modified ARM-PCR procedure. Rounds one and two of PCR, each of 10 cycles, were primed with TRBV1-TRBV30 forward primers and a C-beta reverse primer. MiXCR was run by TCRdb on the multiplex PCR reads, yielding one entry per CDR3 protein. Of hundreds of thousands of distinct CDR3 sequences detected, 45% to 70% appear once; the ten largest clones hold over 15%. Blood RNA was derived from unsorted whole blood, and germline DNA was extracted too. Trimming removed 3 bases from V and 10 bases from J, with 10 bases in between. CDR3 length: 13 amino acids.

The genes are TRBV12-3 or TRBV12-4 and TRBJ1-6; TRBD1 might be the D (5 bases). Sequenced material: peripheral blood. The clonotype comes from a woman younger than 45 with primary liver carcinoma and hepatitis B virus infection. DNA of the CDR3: TGTGCCAGCAGTTTCAGCGCAGGGTCACCCCTCCACTTT. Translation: CASSFSAGSPLHF.